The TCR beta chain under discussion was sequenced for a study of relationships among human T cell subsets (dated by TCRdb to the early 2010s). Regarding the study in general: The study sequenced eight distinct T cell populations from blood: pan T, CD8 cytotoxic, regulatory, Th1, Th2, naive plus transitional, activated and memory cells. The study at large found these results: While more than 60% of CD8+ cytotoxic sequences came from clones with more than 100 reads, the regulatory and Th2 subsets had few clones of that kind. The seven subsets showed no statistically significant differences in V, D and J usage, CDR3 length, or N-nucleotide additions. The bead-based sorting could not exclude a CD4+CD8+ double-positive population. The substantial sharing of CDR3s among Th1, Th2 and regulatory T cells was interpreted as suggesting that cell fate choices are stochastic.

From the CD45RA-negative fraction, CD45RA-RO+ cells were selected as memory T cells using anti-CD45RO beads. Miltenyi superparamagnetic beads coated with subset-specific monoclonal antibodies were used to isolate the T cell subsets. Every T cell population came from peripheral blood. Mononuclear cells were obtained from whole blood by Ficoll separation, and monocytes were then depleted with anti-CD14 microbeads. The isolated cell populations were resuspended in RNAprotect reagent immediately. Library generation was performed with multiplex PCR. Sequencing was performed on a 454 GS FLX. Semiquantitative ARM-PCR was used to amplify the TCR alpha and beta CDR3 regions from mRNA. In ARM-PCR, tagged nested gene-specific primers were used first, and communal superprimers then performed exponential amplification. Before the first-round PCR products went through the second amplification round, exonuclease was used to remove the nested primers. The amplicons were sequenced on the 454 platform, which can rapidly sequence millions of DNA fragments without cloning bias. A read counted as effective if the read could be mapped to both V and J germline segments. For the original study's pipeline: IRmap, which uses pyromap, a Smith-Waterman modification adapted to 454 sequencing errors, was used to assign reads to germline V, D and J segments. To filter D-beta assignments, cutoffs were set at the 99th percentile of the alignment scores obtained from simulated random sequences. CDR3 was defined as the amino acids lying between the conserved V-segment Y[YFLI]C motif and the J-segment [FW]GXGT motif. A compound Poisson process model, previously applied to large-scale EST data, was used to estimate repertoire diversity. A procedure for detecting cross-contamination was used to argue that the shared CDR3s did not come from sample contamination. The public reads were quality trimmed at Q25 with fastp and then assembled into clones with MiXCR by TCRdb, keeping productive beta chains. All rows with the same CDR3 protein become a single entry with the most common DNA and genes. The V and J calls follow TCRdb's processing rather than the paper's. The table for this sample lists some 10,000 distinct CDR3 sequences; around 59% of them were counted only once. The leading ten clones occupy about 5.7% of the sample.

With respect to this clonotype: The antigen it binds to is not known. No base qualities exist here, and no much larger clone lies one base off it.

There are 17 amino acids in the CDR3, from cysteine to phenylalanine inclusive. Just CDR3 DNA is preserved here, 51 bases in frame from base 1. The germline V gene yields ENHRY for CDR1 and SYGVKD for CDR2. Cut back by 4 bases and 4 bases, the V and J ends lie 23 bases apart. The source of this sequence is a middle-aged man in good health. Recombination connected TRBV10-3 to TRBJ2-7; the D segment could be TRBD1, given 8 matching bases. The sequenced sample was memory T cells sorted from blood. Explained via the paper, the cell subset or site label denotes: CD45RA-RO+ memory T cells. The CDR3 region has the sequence CAISGILQGQGGYEQYF. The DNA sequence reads TGTGCCATCAGTGGTATTCTTCAAGGACAGGGAGGGTACGAGCAGTACTTC.